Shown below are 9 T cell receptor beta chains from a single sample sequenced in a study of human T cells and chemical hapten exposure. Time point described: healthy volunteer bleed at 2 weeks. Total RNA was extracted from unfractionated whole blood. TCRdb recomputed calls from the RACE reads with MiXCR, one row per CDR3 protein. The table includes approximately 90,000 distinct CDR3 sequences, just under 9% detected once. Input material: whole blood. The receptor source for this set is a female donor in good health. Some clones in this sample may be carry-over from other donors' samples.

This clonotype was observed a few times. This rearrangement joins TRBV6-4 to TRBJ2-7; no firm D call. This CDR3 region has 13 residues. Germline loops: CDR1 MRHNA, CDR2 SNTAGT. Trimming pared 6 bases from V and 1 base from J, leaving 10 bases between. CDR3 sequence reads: CASRDAESYEQYF. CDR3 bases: TGTGCCAGCAGGGATGCGGAATCCTACGAGCAGTACTTC.

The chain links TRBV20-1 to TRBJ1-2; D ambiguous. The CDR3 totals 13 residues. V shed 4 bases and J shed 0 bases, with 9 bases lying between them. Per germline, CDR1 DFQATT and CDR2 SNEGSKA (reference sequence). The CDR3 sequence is CSAIGRTNYGYTF. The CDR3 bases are TGCAGTGCTATCGGTAGAACTAACTATGGCTACACCTTC.

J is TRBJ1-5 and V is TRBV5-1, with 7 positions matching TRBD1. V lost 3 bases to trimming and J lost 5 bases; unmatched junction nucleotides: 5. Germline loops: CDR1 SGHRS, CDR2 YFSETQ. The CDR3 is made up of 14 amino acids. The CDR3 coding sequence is TGCGCCAGCAGCTACACTCAGGGGGATCAGCCCCAGCATTTT. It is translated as CASSYTQGDQPQHF.

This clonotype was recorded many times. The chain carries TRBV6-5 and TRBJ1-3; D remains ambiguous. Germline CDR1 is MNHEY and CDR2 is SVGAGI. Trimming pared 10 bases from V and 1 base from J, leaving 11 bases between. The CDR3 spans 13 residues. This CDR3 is CATRLGSGNTIYF. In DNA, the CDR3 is TGTGCCACTAGACTTGGGTCTGGAAACACCATATATTTT.

CDR3 bases: TGCAGTGCTAGTCGACTAGCCGTGAAGAAGCAGTACTTC. It codes for CSASRLAVKKQYF. V gene TRBV20-1 combines with J gene TRBJ2-7; 7 nucleotides match TRBD2. The CDR3 contains 13 residues. After removal of 3 bases from V and 8 bases from J, the junction contained 10 bases not matched to a gene. CDR1 and CDR2 from the germline V gene are DFQATT and SNEGSKA (reference sequence).

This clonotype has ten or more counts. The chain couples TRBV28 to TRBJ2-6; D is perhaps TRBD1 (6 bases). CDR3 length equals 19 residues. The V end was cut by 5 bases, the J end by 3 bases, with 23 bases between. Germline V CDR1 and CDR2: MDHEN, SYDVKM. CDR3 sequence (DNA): TGTGCCAGCAGTCCCTTTATACAGGGACGGGATCGTGGGGCCAACGTCCTGACTTTC. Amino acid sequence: CASSPFIQGRDRGANVLTF.

This chain's CDR3 is CSARDEAVTDTQYF. In nucleotides, the CDR3 is TGCAGTGCTAGAGATGAAGCGGTCACAGATACGCAGTATTTT. The chain employs TRBV20-1 and TRBJ2-3; TRBD2 might be the D (5 bases). The germline V and J ends were trimmed by 0 bases and 2 bases, with 9 bases remaining between them. The CDR3 spans 14 residues. Germline V gives CDR1 DFQATT, CDR2 SNEGSKA (reference sequence).

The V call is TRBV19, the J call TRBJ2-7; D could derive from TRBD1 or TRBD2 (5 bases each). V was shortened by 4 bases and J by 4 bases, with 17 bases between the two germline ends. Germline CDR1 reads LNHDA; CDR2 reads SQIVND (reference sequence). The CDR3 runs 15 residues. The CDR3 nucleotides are TGTGCCAGTAGTACACGCAGGGAATGGGGGTACGAGCAGTACTTC. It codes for CASSTRREWGYEQYF.

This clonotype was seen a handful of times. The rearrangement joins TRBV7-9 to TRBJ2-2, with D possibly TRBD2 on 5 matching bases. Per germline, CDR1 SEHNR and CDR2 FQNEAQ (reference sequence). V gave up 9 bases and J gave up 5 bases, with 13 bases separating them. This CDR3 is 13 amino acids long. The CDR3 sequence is CASTGWKTGELFF. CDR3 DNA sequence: TGTGCCAGTACGGGATGGAAGACCGGGGAGCTGTTTTTT.